This T cell receptor (beta chain) came from a study of cytomegalovirus exposure and HLA in healthy donors. The CDR3 is made up of 18 amino acids. Germline CDR1 SGHTA, CDR2 FQGNSA. V dropped 5 bases and J dropped 2 bases, with 19 bases sitting between them. PCR used 60 Vbeta primers and 13 Jbeta primers. TCRdb's copy holds only in-frame clones and misses some; the assay was immunoSEQ multiplex PCR. The sample holds about 130,000 clones, roughly 78% seen once. The sample comprised PBMCs. The chain recombines TRBV7-2 with TRBJ2-6, with TRBD2 as a possible D gene (6 bases). The source is a man aged 35-49 years in good health and CMV-seronegative. The chain's CDR3 is CASSPSGLGVAGANVLTF. CDR3 in DNA: TGTGCCAGCAGCCCCAGCGGGTTGGGGGTCGCTGGGGCCAACGTCCTGACTTTC.